Given below is one T cell receptor (beta chain) in context. The antigen it binds to is not known. Base qualities are missing; no much larger clone stands one base away. ICON enrollment began in the first half of 2016, and the last patient was enrolled in late 2018. In a subcohort of under 95 patients, fresh tumor and matched uninvolved tissue were collected for in-depth immune analyses, with TCR sequencing among those analyses. DNA for TCR sequencing was isolated from bulk tissue, and no cell sorting was done. CDR1 is given as SEHNR and CDR2 as FQNEAQ, both from the germline V gene (reference sequence). There are 13 amino acids in the CDR3, from cysteine to phenylalanine inclusive. CDR3 DNA is the only sequence kept; it has 39 bases, read in frame from the first base. V is reduced by 5 bases and J by 7 bases, leaving a spacing of 14 bases between them. The entry originates in a study of tumor-infiltrating lymphocytes in localized non-small cell lung cancer (dated by TCRdb to about 2021). Background for the entire study: The cohort covered several histologies, both smokers and never-smokers, and patients whose samples were collected after neoadjuvant chemotherapy. Each patient provided resected tumor tissue plus uninvolved lung tissue from the same patient, with the uninvolved lung tissue described as non-adjacent to the tumor. TCR sequencing was one of several integrated assays, alongside flow cytometry, multiplex immunofluorescence, RNA-seq, exome sequencing and proteomics, applied to the same patients. The overall ICON cohort comprised fewer than 170 surgical patients with localized non-small cell lung cancer whose tumors were resected. For under 70 patients, immunoSEQ T-cell fraction was compared between paired tumor and uninvolved lung. What the work shows at the level of the full study, not this receptor alone: No association of tumor T-cell fraction from TCR sequencing with recurrence-free survival was found (p = 0.61). TCRbeta sequencing supported higher T cell infiltration in tumors than in uninvolved lung tissue, consistent with immunofluorescence CD3 counts. TCR-derived T-cell fraction did not differ between the flow cytometry-defined immunotypes IM1 (good prognosis) and IM2 (poor prognosis). Assay coverage differed among patients according to how much tissue was available, so only a subset of the cohort had TCR sequencing. Because different assays used different pieces of the same tissue, technical variation could not be distinguished from intratumor heterogeneity.

The T-cell fraction in tumor and uninvolved lung tissue was obtained from TCR sequencing using the immunoSEQ assay. The original pipeline was this. For survival analysis, patients were divided into high (upper tertile) and low (lower two tertiles) T-cell fraction groups, which were compared by log-rank test. A signed-rank test was used to test differences in T-cell fraction between paired tumor and uninvolved lung samples. TCRdb obtained this table from immuneACCESS and retained in-frame rearrangements with V and J assigned. These tables miss some clones; where compared with another copy, unresolved V genes account for less than half of the shortfall, and the remainder is unexplained. V and J calls and clone size are copied from that table; D and trimming were computed from the DNA. Recorded for this sample are fewer than 20,000 clones; over 55% of them occurred a single time. 6.5% of the sample is taken by the ten largest.

Material for sequencing was lung tumor tissue. The rearrangement joined TRBV7-9 to TRBJ1-2; tentative D gene TRBD1, with 6 bases matching. The TCR was taken from a human donor with non-small cell lung cancer. The nucleotide sequence is TGTGCCAGCAGCCCCGGACAGTTTCTTGGCTACACCTTC. Translation gives CASSPGQFLGYTF.